The rows below give T cell receptor beta chains drawn from one sample of a study of T-cell memory formation after mild COVID-19. MiXCR was run by TCRdb on the 5' RACE reads, yielding one entry per CDR3 protein. This sample yields 500,000 to 550,000 distinct CDR3 sequences, of which roughly 20% are seen a single time; around 13% belongs to the top ten. The material sequenced was PBMCs or a T cell subset sorted from them (not recorded which). The receptors were sampled from an adult woman who had mild COVID-19 (a few samples of this study predate the infection). Cell type and time point are not known. Each CDR3 is given with its conserved first and last residue.

TRBV19 | CASSATGQGSSYNEQFF
TRBV6-2/TRBV6-3 | CASSPALTGSGGYTF
TRBV13 | CASSLGVNSPLHF
TRBV6-5 | CASRALAGGNEQFF
TRBV20-1 | CSASKQGATNEKLFF
TRBV2 | CASRAGTANTGELFF
TRBV3-1 | CASSQEREVTERVQETQYF
TRBV25-1 | CASSDLDSYYGYTF
TRBV7-2 | CASSLGLGGSYGYTF
TRBV7-2 | CASSLALSNTEAFF
TRBV5-1 | CASSPIAGGPHTGELFF
TRBV25-1 | CASSDSGGWGGKLFF
TRBV19 | CASSPQIGRPEAFF
TRBV19 | CASSIWDSHSYEQYF
TRBV9 | CASSPTSGRAIYRPF
TRBV6-5 | CASSSLSGGSYEQYF
TRBV7-8 | CASTSGTLRGASGNTIYF
TRBV7-6 | CASSPGTSGTYEQYF
TRBV7-2 | CASSRVHEQFF
TRBV5-5 | CASSRTGINQPQHF
TRBV3-1 | CASSHSAAVHEQYF
TRBV12-3/TRBV12-4 | CASRGGTPNQPQHF
TRBV15 | CATSRAGGINSPLHF
TRBV5-1 | CASSSAGTRDNEQFF
TRBV18 | CASSQNRDGDNYGYTF
TRBV20-1 | CSAPLDRSTDTQYF
TRBV5-5 | CASSFPQGGFNYGYTF
TRBV27 | CASSESGSKFNEQYF
TRBV5-5 | CASSPDPNQPQHF